Here is one T cell receptor beta chain with its context. This specimen belongs to a study of blood T cells in healthy people across ages. For the second PCR, which ran for roughly 6 to 12 cycles, a sample-barcoded 5' primer and a J-beta primer mix were used. TCRdb redid the calling of the 5' RACE reads with MiXCR, one entry per CDR3 protein. The profile shows nearly 800,000 distinct CDR3 sequences, 56% of them singletons. Germline V CDR1 and CDR2: SGHVS, FQNEAQ. The CDR3 consists of 16 residues. V shed 4 bases, J shed 2 bases, and the junction held 10 bases outside the gene matches. The chain links TRBV7-8 to TRBJ1-2; 7 bases are a match to TRBD1. The source of this sequence is a man aged 40-50 years in good health. What was sequenced was blood. The CDR3 here is CASSSTGDRLNYGYTF. The CDR3 nucleotides read TGTGCCAGCAGCTCGACGGGGGACAGATTGAACTATGGCTACACCTTC.